A selection of T cell receptor beta chains follows, all from one sample in a study of cytomegalovirus exposure and HLA in healthy donors. The protocol was immunoSEQ multiplex PCR, while the TCRdb copy is restricted to in-frame clones and leaves out a portion. The table shows over 120,000 clones, with over 80% occurring only once. The specimen was PBMCs. Every receptor here comes from a woman aged 30 to 39 in good health and CMV-seronegative. CDR3s include the opening cysteine and the closing phenylalanine or tryptophan. Fields, in order: D gene, clone size, V gene, J gene, CDR3 DNA, CDR3 protein. D genes are given only for firm matches. Size values are once, few and many counts, or a class for expanded clones, and some rows have none.

TRBD1	NA	TRBV18	TRBJ1-1	TGTGCCAGCTCACCCCTCGACAGGGGCTTTGCCAACACTGAAGCTTTCTTT	CASSPLDRGFANTEAFF
NA	NA	TRBV6-6	TRBJ2-7	TGTGCCAGCAATTACCGTAACAGGGATTACGAGCAGTACTTC	CASNYRNRDYEQYF
NA	NA	TRBV19	TRBJ1-2	TGTGCCAGTAGTATAGGGCGGGACTATGGCTACACCTTC	CASSIGRDYGYTF
NA	NA	TRBV5-1	TRBJ2-7	TGCGCCAGCAGCTTGGCCCCGGGGGAGCCCTACGAGCAGTACTTC	CASSLAPGEPYEQYF
TRBD1	NA	TRBV30	TRBJ1-2	TGTGCCTTGTGGGTGAGGGGGCTATATGGCTACACCTTC	CALWVRGLYGYTF
TRBD2	once	TRBV10-2	TRBJ2-2	TGCGCCAGCAGGGCGGGAGGTAGTGGGGAGCTGTTTTTT	CASRAGGSGELFF
TRBD2	NA	TRBV4-2	TRBJ2-3	TGTGCCAGCAGCCAAGCCTATAGCGGGGGACCACTCACAGATACGCAGTATTTT	CASSQAYSGGPLTDTQYF
TRBD1	NA	TRBV7-2	TRBJ1-1	TGTGCCAGCAGCTTAGCACAGGGGTTAAGGAGCACTGAAGCTTTCTTT	CASSLAQGLRSTEAFF
NA	NA	TRBV15	TRBJ2-7	TGTGCCACCAGCAGAGCAGGGAACAGCCACGAGCAGTACTTC	CATSRAGNSHEQYF
TRBD2	NA	TRBV5-1	TRBJ2-1	TGCGCCAGCAGCTTAAGACTAGCGGGAGCGTCGGGCAATGAGCAGTTCTTC	CASSLRLAGASGNEQFF
TRBD1	NA	TRBV5-1	TRBJ1-5	TGCGCCAGCAGCCGGGTAGGGGGCGCGGAGCAGCCCCAGCATTTT	CASSRVGGAEQPQHF
TRBD1	NA	TRBV28	TRBJ1-1	TGTGCCAGCAGTTCGACAGGGGGTTGGACTGAAGCTTTCTTT	CASSSTGGWTEAFF
NA	few	TRBV5-6	TRBJ1-1	TGTGCCAGCAGCTTTGGGGGCCTCCTGAACACTGAAGCTTTCTTT	CASSFGGLLNTEAFF
TRBD2	NA	TRBV2	TRBJ2-1	TGTGCCAGCAGTTCCCGGACTAGCGGGGGGACGCAGTTCTTC	CASSSRTSGGTQFF
TRBD1	NA	TRBV7-9	TRBJ2-7	TGTGCCAGCAGCCCCTTAGACAGGGCCTACGAGCAGTACTTC	CASSPLDRAYEQYF
NA	NA	TRBV4-3	TRBJ2-3	TGCGCCAGCAGCCCTCCGGGACTCAGCACAGATACGCAGTATTTT	CASSPPGLSTDTQYF
TRBD1	NA	TRBV2	TRBJ2-1	TGTGCCAGCAGGAGACAGGGGGCGGCGAATGAGCAGTTCTTC	CASRRQGAANEQFF
NA	NA	TRBV27	TRBJ2-7	TGTGCCAGCAGTTTCGCTTCACAGGGATATAGGGAGCAGTACTTC	CASSFASQGYREQYF
NA	NA	TRBV29-1	TRBJ2-5	TGCAGCGGGCGAGTGGGGCCCACCCAGTACTTC	CSGRVGPTQYF
TRBD1	NA	TRBV15	TRBJ2-2	TGTGCCACCAGCAGAGATCGGACAGGCACCGGGGAGCTGTTTTTT	CATSRDRTGTGELFF
NA	NA	TRBV19	TRBJ2-1	TGTGCCAGTAGTATTGGTACTAGCTCCTACAATGAGCAGTTCTTC	CASSIGTSSYNEQFF
NA	NA	TRBV14	TRBJ2-7	TGTGCCAGCAGCCAAGCGTACGGGACACCACCCTACGAGCAGTACTTC	CASSQAYGTPPYEQYF
NA	few	TRBV4-3	TRBJ1-4	TGCGCCAGCAGCCAAGATTTTACGTCGCGGACAACTAATGAAAAACTGTTTTTT	CASSQDFTSRTTNEKLFF
TRBD1	NA	TRBV5-1	TRBJ1-2	TGCGCCAGCAGCTCCAACAGGGGAGGAACTCAAGGCTACACCTTC	CASSSNRGGTQGYTF
TRBD1	NA	TRBV7-8	TRBJ2-7	TGTGCCAGCAGCTACACAGGGGGTCCCTACGAGCAGTACTTC	CASSYTGGPYEQYF
NA	once	TRBV27	TRBJ2-1	TGTGCCAGCAGTTGGACACAATACAATGAGCAGTTCTTC	CASSWTQYNEQFF
NA	NA	TRBV11-2	TRBJ1-6	TGTGCCAGCAGCCGGGTGGTTGGTTCACCCCTCCACTTT	CASSRVVGSPLHF
NA	NA	TRBV5-1	TRBJ1-1	TGCGCCAGCAGCTTGGGACAGGTTTCACCCCACACTGAAGCTTTCTTT	CASSLGQVSPHTEAFF
TRBD2	NA	TRBV11-2	TRBJ2-3	TGTGCCAGCAGCCTGAGCGGGGGAGCGACAGATACGCAGTATTTT	CASSLSGGATDTQYF
NA	NA	TRBV7-6	TRBJ2-5	TGTGCCAGCAGCGCCGCCGGTGCGAGGGAGACCCAGTACTTC	CASSAAGARETQYF
TRBD2	NA	TRBV7-9	TRBJ2-1	TGTGCCAGCATGAGCGGGGGGGCAAACAATGAGCAGTTCTTC	CASMSGGANNEQFF
TRBD2	NA	TRBV11-2	TRBJ2-7	TGTGCCAGCAGCTTCCTAGCGGAAGTGTACGAGCAGTACTTC	CASSFLAEVYEQYF
TRBD1	few	TRBV6-4	TRBJ2-2	TGTGCCAGCAGTGGGACAGGGGGCACCGGGGAGCTGTTTTTT	CASSGTGGTGELFF
NA	NA	TRBV9	TRBJ2-7	TGTGCCAGCAGCGTAGAATCAGGGGCGGCCGCGACTGCCTACGAGCAGTACTTC	CASSVESGAAATAYEQYF
TRBD1	once	TRBV2	TRBJ1-5	TGTGCCAGTAAACAGGGGTTTGGCAATCAGCCCCAGCATTTT	CASKQGFGNQPQHF
TRBD1	NA	TRBV19	TRBJ1-4	TGTGCCAGTAGTATCGACAGGGGGCCAAATGAAAAACTGTTTTTT	CASSIDRGPNEKLFF
TRBD1	NA	TRBV19	TRBJ1-2	TGTGCCAGTAGTATCGACAGGGACCTCTATGGCTACACCTTC	CASSIDRDLYGYTF